This passage covers 24 T cell receptor beta chains from one sample sequenced in a study of somatic mutations in cytotoxic T cells in rheumatoid arthritis. The table came from immunoSEQ multiplex PCR; TCRdb's copy has only in-frame clones and leaves some out. The table shows 9,500 to 13,000 clones, with around four fifths occurring only once. The sequenced sample was CD8+ T cells sorted from blood. These receptor sequences come from an adult with rheumatoid arthritis.

This clone was observed a handful of times. The chain carries TRBV2 and TRBJ2-2, with unresolved D. The CDR3 has 14 residues. V was pared by 6 bases and J by 4 bases, with 12 bases between. CDR1 and CDR2 (germline): SNHLY, FYNNEI. As DNA, the CDR3 is TGTGCCAGCAGAGCACCGGTATCCACCGGGGAGCTGTTTTTT. Amino acid sequence: CASRAPVSTGELFF.

The chain joins TRBV6-5 to TRBJ1-1; D unclear. From germline, CDR1 is MNHEY and CDR2 SVGAGI. Trimming took 6 bases from V and 1 from J, leaving 6 bases between them. The CDR3 contains 12 residues. In nucleotides, the CDR3 is TGTGCCAGCAGGGAGGGGAACACTGAAGCTTTCTTT. It translates to CASREGNTEAFF.

This clone was observed a single time. The genes are TRBV21-1 and TRBJ2-7; the D call in the table, TRBD2, was not verified against the DNA. TRBV21-1 is tagged as a pseudogene. There are 15 residues in the CDR3. CDR3 in DNA: TGTGCCAGCAGCAGGACTAGCGGGAGGTTCAACGAGCAGTACTTC. Translation gives CASSRTSGRFNEQYF.

The chain uses TRBV7-8 and TRBJ2-2; D is unresolved. V was pared by 7 bases and J by 5 bases, with 11 bases between. The CDR3 is 13 amino acids. The germline gives CDR1 SGHVS, CDR2 FQNEAQ. CDR3 DNA: TGTGCCAGCACCTTGAGGCGGACCGGGGAGCTGTTTTTT. This gives the protein CASTLRRTGELFF.

J is TRBJ2-7 and V is TRBV2, with 7 bases that match TRBD1. The CDR3 sequence is 16 residues long. Germline V gene data show CDR1 as SNHLY and CDR2 as FYNNEI. Losses at the gene ends were 8 bases for V and 3 bases for J; bases not matched to a gene: 16. Here the CDR3 reads CASESMNRGLDYEQYF. In DNA form, the CDR3 reads TGTGCCAGCGAATCGATGAACAGGGGCTTGGACTACGAGCAGTACTTC.

The genes are TRBV9 and TRBJ1-1; perhaps TRBD1 as D (6 bases). V was cut by 0 bases and J by 3 bases, with 18 bases left in between. This CDR3 region has 17 residues. CDR1 SGDLS and CDR2 YYNGEE come from the germline V gene. CDR3 residues: CASSVAGFRGSYTEAFF. The CDR3 DNA reads TGTGCCAGCAGCGTAGCGGGCTTCAGGGGATCTTACACTGAAGCTTTCTTT.

The chain carries TRBV7-7 and TRBJ2-5, with TRBD1 as a possible D gene (6 bases). Germline V gene lookup returns CDR1 SSHAT and CDR2 FNYEAQ (reference sequence). This CDR3 has 15 residues. V lost 1 base and J lost 4, with 13 bases in between. The CDR3 region has the DNA TGTGCCAGCAGCTTAGGAGGCAGGGGTGCAGAGACCCAGTACTTC. It codes for CASSLGGRGAETQYF. Full variable domain (remainder filled in from reference TRBV7-7 and TRBJ2-5): GAGVSQSPRYKVTKRGQDVTLRCDPISSHATLYWYQQALGQGPEFLTYFNYEAQPDKSGLPSDRFSAERPEGSISTLTIQRTEQRDSAMYRCASSLGGRGAETQYFGPGTRLLVL.

The V and J genes are TRBV25-1 and TRBJ2-7; TRBD1 is a possible D gene (5 bases). This CDR3 contains 14 residues. Germline CDR1 reads MGHDK; CDR2 reads SYGVNS. Trimming took 6 bases from V and 2 from J, leaving 14 bases between them. CDR3: CASSPGQLTYEQYF. As DNA, the CDR3 is TGTGCCAGCAGCCCTGGACAATTAACCTACGAGCAGTACTTC.

The J gene is TRBJ2-1, the V gene TRBV7-9; 11 nucleotides match TRBD2. The CDR3 is 19 residues long. The junction had 12 bases not matched to a gene; V was cut back by 5 bases and J by 0 bases. Per the germline V gene, CDR1 is SEHNR and CDR2 is FQNEAQ (reference sequence). Here the CDR3 reads CASSTGLAEAKSSYNEQFF. The CDR3 DNA reads as TGTGCCAGCAGCACGGGACTAGCGGAAGCAAAAAGCTCCTACAATGAGCAGTTCTTC.

The rearrangement uses TRBV9 and TRBJ2-3; 11 positions match TRBD2. The CDR3 totals 16 residues. The germline gives CDR1 SGDLS, CDR2 YYNGEE. V was pared by 3 bases and J by 4 bases, with 7 bases of the junction left unmatched. The CDR3 DNA reads as TGTGCCAGCAGCGGCATAGCGGGGGGGCCCCCAGATACGCAGTATTTT. Amino acid sequence: CASSGIAGGPPDTQYF.

This clone turned up a few times. The chain links TRBV4-1 to TRBJ2-7; 8 bases align to TRBD2. Germline V gives CDR1 MGHRA, CDR2 YSYEKL. CDR3 length equals 13 residues. Losses at the gene ends were 3 bases for V and 5 bases for J; bases not matched to a gene: 3. CDR3 amino acids: CASSQTSDHEQYF. CDR3 nucleotide sequence: TGCGCCAGCAGCCAGACTAGCGACCACGAGCAGTACTTC.

The rearrangement joins TRBV7-9 to TRBJ1-4; the D gene is possibly TRBD1 (6 bases). Germline lookup yields CDR1 SEHNR and CDR2 FQNEAQ (reference sequence). The CDR3 runs to 14 residues. The ends were cut back, 2 bases at V and 7 bases at J, with 11 bases in the middle. CDR3 protein: CASSLPGGGEKLFF. CDR3 coding DNA: TGTGCCAGCAGCTTACCGGGGGGCGGTGAAAAACTGTTTTTT.

The chain is built from TRBV21-1 and TRBJ2-2. TRBV21-1 constitutes a pseudogene. The CDR3 covers 13 residues. For the CDR3, the DNA is TGTGCCAGCAGCAGTCGGATCAACGGGGAGCTGTTTTTT. Amino acids: CASSSRINGELFF.

The table lists this clone with a count of one. The rearrangement uses TRBV15 and TRBJ2-7, with TRBD1 matching 8 bases. This CDR3 is built from 15 residues. Unmatched junction bases numbered 5, after V lost 0 bases and J lost 4 bases. Germline values: CDR1 LNHNV, CDR2 YYDKDF (reference sequence). The CDR3 is CATSRDGTGLYEQYF. The DNA of the CDR3 is TGTGCCACCAGCAGAGACGGGACAGGACTTTACGAGCAGTACTTC.

This chain links TRBV14 with TRBJ2-3, with 8 bases fitting TRBD1. V shed 5 bases, J shed 8 bases, and the junction held 9 bases outside the gene matches. Germline CDR1 and CDR2: SGHDN and FVKESK. This CDR3 has 14 amino acids. The CDR3 DNA reads as TGTGCCAGCAGCGGGACAGGACTTCAGGGTACGCAGTATTTT. It yields the protein CASSGTGLQGTQYF. The full variable domain, with the rest looked up from reference TRBV14 and TRBJ2-3, is EAGVTQFPSHSVIEKGQTVTLRCDPISGHDNLYWYRRVMGKEIKFLLHFVKESKQDESGMPNNRFLAERTGGTYSTLKVQPAELEDSGVYFCASSGTGLQGTQYFGPGTRLTVL.

J is TRBJ1-1 and V is TRBV7-9; no clear D. Trimming left V 5 bases short and J 5 bases short, with 15 bases between. The CDR3 consists of 14 residues. Looked up from germline, CDR1 is SEHNR and CDR2 is FQNEAQ (reference sequence). The CDR3 DNA reads as TGTGCCAGCAGCCCACTCGGTAGGGCAACTGAAGCTTTCTTT. Its translation: CASSPLGRATEAFF. Full variable domain (outside the CDR3, taken from reference TRBV7-9 and TRBJ1-1): DTGVSQNPRHKITKRGQNVTFRCDPISEHNRLYWYRQTLGQGPEFLTYFQNEAQLEKSRLLSDRFSAERPKGSFSTLEIQRTEQGDSAMYLCASSPLGRATEAFFGQGTRLTVV.

There are a few counts of this clone. The chain links TRBV7-8 to TRBJ2-7, with 8 bases identical to TRBD2. V shed 5 bases, J shed 3 bases, and the junction held 3 bases outside the gene matches. The CDR3 is made up of 13 amino acids. Looked up from germline, CDR1 is SGHVS and CDR2 is FQNEAQ. As DNA, the CDR3 is TGTGCCAGCAGCCCGGGAGGGAGCTACGAGCAGTACTTC. Its translation is CASSPGGSYEQYF.

The rearrangement joins TRBV28 to TRBJ1-5; the D is unclear. V lost 1 base and J lost 7, with 8 bases in between. Germline V lookup: CDR1 MDHEN, CDR2 SYDVKM. This CDR3 has 13 amino acids. CDR3 in DNA: TGTGCCAGCAGTTTATTTGGGCGGCAGCCCCAGCATTTT. This translates into CASSLFGRQPQHF. The full variable domain, its missing parts supplied by reference TRBV28 and TRBJ1-5, is DVKVTQSSRYLVKRTGEKVFLECVQDMDHENMFWYRQDPGLGLRLIYFSYDVKMKEKGDIPEGYSVSREKKERFSLILESASTNQTSMYLCASSLFGRQPQHFGDGTRLSIL.

This clone was recorded once. The CDR3 coding sequence is TGTGCCAGCAGCGCCCTTGACAGGACACAAGAGACCCAGTACTTC. It translates to CASSALDRTQETQYF. V and J are TRBV7-6 and TRBJ2-5; D might be TRBD1 (6 bases). In germline, CDR1 is SGHVS, CDR2 FNYEAQ. V was clipped by 5 bases and J by 2 bases, with 15 bases between them. The CDR3 is 15 residues long.

The rearrangement joins TRBV14 to TRBJ1-2; perhaps TRBD1 as D (6 bases). The CDR3 contains 15 residues. V was shortened by 3 bases and J by 4 bases, with 15 bases between the two germline ends. The germline V gene has CDR1 SGHDN and CDR2 FVKESK. The CDR3 loop is CASSHAGVTGYGYTF. CDR3 nucleotides: TGTGCCAGCAGCCATGCAGGGGTTACGGGCTATGGCTACACCTTC. The whole variable domain, filled in from reference TRBV14 and TRBJ1-2, reads EAGVTQFPSHSVIEKGQTVTLRCDPISGHDNLYWYRRVMGKEIKFLLHFVKESKQDESGMPNNRFLAERTGGTYSTLKVQPAELEDSGVYFCASSHAGVTGYGYTFGSGTRLTVV.

The chain links TRBV4-1 to TRBJ2-1, with D maybe TRBD1 (6 bases). The germline V and J ends were trimmed by 1 base and 7 bases, with 17 bases remaining between them. The CDR3 loop spans 16 amino acids. Germline CDR1 and CDR2: MGHRA and YSYEKL. CDR3 in DNA: TGCGCCAGCAGCCAAGCCCCGGACAGACTCAAAAATGAGCAGTTCTTC. This encodes CASSQAPDRLKNEQFF.

V usage is TRBV6-5 and J usage is TRBJ2-2; D is perhaps TRBD1 (5 bases). V was shortened by 0 bases and J by 5 bases, with 13 bases between the two germline ends. This CDR3 contains 16 residues. The germline CDR1 and CDR2 sequences are MNHEY and SVGAGI. The DNA for the CDR3 is TGTGCCAGCAGTTACTCCCCATGGGGCCGGACCGGGGAGCTGTTTTTT. It codes for CASSYSPWGRTGELFF.

This clone was recorded once. The chain uses TRBV2 and TRBJ2-5, with 9 positions matching TRBD2. The germline V gene encodes CDR1 SNHLY and CDR2 FYNNEI. Trimming removed 6 bases from V and 3 bases from J; junction bases left unmatched: 5. The CDR3 length is 14 residues. The CDR3 nucleotides read TGTGCCAGCAGGGATCCTAGCGGGGAAGAGACCCAGTACTTC. This translates into CASRDPSGEETQYF. Complete variable domain (other parts from reference TRBV2 and TRBJ2-5): EPEVTQTPSHQVTQMGQEVILRCVPISNHLYFYWYRQILGQKVEFLVSFYNNEISEKSEIFDDQFSVERPDGSNFTLKIRSTKLEDSAMYFCASRDPSGEETQYFGPGTRLLVL.

V gene TRBV19 combines with J gene TRBJ2-2; the D is unclear. The V end lost 6 bases, the J end lost 4 bases, and 6 bases lay between the germline ends. CDR3 length: 12 amino acids. The germline gives CDR1 LNHDA, CDR2 SQIVND (reference sequence). The CDR3 is CASRVATGELFF. CDR3 DNA: TGTGCCAGTAGGGTCGCCACCGGGGAGCTGTTTTTT.